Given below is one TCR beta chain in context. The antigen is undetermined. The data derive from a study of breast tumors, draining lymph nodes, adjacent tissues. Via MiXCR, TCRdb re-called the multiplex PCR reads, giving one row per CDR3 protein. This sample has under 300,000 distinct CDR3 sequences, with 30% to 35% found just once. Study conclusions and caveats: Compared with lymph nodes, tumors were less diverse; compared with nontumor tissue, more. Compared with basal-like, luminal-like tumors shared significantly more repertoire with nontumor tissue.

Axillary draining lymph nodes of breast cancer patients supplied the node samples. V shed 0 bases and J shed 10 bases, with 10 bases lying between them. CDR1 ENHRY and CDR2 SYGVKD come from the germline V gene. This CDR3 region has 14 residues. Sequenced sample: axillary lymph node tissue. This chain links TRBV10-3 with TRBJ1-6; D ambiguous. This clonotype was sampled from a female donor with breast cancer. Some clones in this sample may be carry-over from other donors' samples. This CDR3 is CAISESVGGSPLHF. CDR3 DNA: TGTGCCATCAGTGAGTCTGTGGGCGGATCACCCCTCCACTTT.